This T cell receptor (beta chain) came from a study of blood T cells in healthy people across ages. For the second PCR, which ran for about 6 to 11 cycles, a sample-barcoded 5' primer and a J-beta primer mix were used. TCRdb itself ran the 5' RACE reads through MiXCR, one entry per CDR3 protein. Altogether 800,000 or so distinct CDR3 sequences are present, more than 20% being singletons, with the ten largest covering more than 3%. The germline CDR1 and CDR2 sequences are LNHDA and SQIVND (reference sequence). The trim removed 6 bases at V and 0 bases at J, leaving 6 bases unmatched. The CDR3 runs to 15 residues. In addition, the sample was reused for a study of T cells of mothers and their children.

The TCR originated in a boy younger than 18 in good health. The V and J genes are TRBV19 and TRBJ2-7; 9 nucleotides agree with TRBD1. Sequenced sample: blood. CDR3 protein: CASSPGTGFSYEQYF. The CDR3, as DNA: TGTGCCAGTAGCCCCGGGACAGGGTTCTCCTACGAGCAGTACTTC.